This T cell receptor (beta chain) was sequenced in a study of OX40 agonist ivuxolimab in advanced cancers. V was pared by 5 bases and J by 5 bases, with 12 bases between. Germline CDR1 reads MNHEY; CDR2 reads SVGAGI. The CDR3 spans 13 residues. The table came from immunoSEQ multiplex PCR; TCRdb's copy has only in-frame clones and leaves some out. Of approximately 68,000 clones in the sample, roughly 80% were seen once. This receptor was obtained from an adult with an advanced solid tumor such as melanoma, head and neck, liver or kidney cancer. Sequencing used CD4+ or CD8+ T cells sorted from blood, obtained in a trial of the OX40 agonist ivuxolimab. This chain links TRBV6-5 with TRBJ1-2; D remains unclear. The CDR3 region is CASSRGYEYGYTF. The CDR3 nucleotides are TGTGCCAGCAGTCGCGGGTATGAGTATGGCTACACCTTC.